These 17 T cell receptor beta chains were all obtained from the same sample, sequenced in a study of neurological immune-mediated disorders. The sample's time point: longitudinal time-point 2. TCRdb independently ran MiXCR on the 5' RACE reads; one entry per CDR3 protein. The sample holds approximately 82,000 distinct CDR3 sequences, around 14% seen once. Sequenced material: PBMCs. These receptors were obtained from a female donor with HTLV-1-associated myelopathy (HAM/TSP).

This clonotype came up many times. The CDR3: CASSFGQGKGNQPQHF. CDR3 coding DNA: TGTGCCAGCAGTTTCGGGCAGGGGAAGGGCAATCAGCCCCAGCATTTT. The chain combines TRBV12-3 or TRBV12-4 with TRBJ1-5; TRBD1 might be the D (6 bases). Trimming took off 3 bases at V and 2 bases at J, with 14 bases between the two ends. The CDR3 extends over 16 amino acids.

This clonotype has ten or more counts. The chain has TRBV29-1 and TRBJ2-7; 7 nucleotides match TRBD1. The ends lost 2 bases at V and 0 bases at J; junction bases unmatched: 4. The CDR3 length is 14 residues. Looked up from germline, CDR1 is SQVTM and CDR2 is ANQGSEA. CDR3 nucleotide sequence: TGCAGCGTTGAACACAGGGGTAGCTCCTACGAGCAGTACTTC. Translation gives CSVEHRGSSYEQYF.

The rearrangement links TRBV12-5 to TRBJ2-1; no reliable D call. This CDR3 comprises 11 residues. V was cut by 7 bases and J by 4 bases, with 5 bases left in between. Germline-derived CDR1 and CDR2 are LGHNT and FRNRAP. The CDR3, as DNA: TGTGCTAGTGTCTCTTACAATGAGCAGTTCTTC. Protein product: CASVSYNEQFF. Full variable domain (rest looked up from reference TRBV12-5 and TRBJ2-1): DARVTQTPRHKVTEMGQEVTMRCQPILGHNTVFWYRQTMMQGLELLAYFRNRAPLDDSGMPKDRFSAEMPDATLATLKIQPSEPRDSAVYFCASVSYNEQFFGPGTRLTVL.

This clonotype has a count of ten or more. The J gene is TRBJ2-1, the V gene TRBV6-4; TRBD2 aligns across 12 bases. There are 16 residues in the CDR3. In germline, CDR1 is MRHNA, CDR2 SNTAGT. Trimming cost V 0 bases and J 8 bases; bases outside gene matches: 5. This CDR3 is CASSDSGLAGLDEQFF. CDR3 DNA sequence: TGTGCCAGCAGTGACTCGGGACTAGCGGGTTTAGATGAGCAGTTCTTC.

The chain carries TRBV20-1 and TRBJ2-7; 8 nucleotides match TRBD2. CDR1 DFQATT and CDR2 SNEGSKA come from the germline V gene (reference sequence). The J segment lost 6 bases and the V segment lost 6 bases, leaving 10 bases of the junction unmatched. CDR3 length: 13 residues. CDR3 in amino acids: CSARERGLGEQYF. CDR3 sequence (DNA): TGCAGTGCCCGAGAGCGGGGGTTAGGCGAGCAGTACTTC.

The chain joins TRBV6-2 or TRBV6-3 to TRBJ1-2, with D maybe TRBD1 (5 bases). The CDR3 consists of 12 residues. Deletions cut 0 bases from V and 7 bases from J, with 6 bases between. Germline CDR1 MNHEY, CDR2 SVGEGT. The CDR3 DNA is TGTGCCAGCAGTTACTCCCAGGGTGGCTACACCTTC. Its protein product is CASSYSQGGYTF.

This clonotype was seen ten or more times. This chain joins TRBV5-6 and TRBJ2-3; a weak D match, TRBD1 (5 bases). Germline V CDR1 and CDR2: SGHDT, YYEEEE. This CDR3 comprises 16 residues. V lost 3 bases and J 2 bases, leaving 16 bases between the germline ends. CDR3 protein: CASSWARETFTDTQYF. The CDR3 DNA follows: TGTGCCAGCAGCTGGGCCAGGGAAACCTTCACAGATACGCAGTATTTT.

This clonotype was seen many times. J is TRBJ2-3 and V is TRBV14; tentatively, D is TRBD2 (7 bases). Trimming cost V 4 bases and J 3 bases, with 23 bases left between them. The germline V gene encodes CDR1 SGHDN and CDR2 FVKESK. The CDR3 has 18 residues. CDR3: CASSPPLGGGAATDTQYF. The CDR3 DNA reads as TGTGCCAGCAGCCCCCCCTTGGGGGGGGGCGCCGCGACAGATACGCAGTATTTT.

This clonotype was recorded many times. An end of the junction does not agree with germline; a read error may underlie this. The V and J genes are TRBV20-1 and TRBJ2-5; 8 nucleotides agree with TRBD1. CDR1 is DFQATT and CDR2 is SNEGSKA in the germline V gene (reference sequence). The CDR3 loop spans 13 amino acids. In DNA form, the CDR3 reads TGCAGTGCACCGGACAGGGACCAGGAGACCCAGTACTTC. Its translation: CSAPDRDQETQYF.

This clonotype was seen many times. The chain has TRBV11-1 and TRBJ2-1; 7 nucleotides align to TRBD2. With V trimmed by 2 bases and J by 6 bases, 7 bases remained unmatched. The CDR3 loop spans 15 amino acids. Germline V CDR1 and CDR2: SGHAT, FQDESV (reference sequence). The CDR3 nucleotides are TGTGCCAGCAGCTTATACCGGGGGGATGGCAATGAGCAGTTCTTC. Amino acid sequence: CASSLYRGDGNEQFF.

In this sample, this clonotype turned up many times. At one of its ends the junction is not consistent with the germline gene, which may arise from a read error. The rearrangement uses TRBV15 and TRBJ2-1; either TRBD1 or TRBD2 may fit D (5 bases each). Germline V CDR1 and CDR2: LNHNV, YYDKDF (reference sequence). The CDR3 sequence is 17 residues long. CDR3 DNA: TGTGCTACCAGCAGAATTATGGGAGACAGCTCCTACAATGAGCAGTTCTTC. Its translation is CATSRIMGDSSYNEQFF.

CDR3 nucleotide sequence: TGTGCCAGCAGCTTACCCACGCCCGGGGGGGCCGGGGAGCTGTTTTTT. As protein: CASSLPTPGGAGELFF. V is TRBV11-2 and J is TRBJ2-2; 8 bases map to TRBD2. The CDR3 is made up of 16 amino acids. Germline values: CDR1 SGHAT, CDR2 FQNNGV. With 2 bases clipped from V and 6 bases from J, the junction kept 8 bases outside the gene matches.

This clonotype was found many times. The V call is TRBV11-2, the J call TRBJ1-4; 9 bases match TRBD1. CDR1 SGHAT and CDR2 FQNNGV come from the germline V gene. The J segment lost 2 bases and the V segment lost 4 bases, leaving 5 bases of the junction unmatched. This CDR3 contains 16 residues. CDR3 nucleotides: TGTGCCAGCAGCTCGGGACAGGGAGGGACTAATGAAAAACTGTTTTTT. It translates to CASSSGQGGTNEKLFF.

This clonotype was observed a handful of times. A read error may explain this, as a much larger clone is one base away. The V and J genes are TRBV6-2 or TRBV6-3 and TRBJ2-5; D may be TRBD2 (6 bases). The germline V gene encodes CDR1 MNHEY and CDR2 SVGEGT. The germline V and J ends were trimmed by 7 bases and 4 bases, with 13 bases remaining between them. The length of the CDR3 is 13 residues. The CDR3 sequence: CASTTSLRETQYF. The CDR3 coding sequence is TGTGCCAGCACGACTAGTCTCAGAGAGACCCAGTACTTC.

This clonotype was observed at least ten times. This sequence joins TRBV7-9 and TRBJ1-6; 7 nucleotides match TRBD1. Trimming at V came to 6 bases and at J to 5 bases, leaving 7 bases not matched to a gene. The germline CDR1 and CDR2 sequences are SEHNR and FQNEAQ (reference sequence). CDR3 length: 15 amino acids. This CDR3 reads CASRSDRENNSPLHF. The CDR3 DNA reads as TGTGCCAGCAGGTCTGACAGGGAAAATAATTCACCCCTCCACTTT.

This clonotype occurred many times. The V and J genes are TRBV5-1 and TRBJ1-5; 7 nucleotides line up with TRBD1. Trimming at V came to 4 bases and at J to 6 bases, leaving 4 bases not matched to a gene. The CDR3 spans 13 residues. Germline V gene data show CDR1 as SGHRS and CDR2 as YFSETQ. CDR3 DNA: TGCGCCAGCAGCCCCCAGGGGGGTCAGCCCCAGCATTTT. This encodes CASSPQGGQPQHF.

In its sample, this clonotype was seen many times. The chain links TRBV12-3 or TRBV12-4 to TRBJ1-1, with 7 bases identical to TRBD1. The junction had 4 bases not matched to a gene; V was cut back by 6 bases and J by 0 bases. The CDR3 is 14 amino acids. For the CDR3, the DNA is TGTGCCAGCAGGGAGGGGGCTCTGAACACTGAAGCTTTCTTT. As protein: CASREGALNTEAFF.